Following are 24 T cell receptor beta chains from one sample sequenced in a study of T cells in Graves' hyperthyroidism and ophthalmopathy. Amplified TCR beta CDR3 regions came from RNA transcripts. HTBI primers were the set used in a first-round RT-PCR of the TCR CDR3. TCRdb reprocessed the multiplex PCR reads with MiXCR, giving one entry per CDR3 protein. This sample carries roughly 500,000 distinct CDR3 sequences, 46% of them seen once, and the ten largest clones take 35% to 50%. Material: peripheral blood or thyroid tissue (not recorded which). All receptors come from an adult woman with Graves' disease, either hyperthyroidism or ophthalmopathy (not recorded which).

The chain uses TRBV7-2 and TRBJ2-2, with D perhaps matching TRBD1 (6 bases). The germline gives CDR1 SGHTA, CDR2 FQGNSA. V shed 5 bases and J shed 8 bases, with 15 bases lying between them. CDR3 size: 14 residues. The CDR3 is CASSPQGVAGELFF. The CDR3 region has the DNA TGTGCCAGCAGCCCACAGGGAGTCGCTGGGGAGCTGTTTTTT.

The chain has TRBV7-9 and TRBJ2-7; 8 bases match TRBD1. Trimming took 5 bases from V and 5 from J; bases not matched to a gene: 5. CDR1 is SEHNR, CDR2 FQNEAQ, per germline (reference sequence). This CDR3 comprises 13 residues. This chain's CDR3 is CASSPRTGNEQYF. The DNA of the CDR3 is TGTGCCAGCAGCCCAAGGACAGGGAACGAGCAGTACTTC.

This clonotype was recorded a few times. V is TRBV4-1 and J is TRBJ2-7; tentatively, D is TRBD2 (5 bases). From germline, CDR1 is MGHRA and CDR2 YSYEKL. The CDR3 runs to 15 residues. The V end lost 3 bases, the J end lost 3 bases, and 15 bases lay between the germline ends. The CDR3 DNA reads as TGCGCCAGCAGCCAGAAGTTCGTCGGGGACTACGAGCAGTACTTC. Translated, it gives CASSQKFVGDYEQYF.

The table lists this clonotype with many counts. CDR3: CAVEPGQGYGYTF. CDR3 in DNA: TGTGCCGTGGAACCCGGACAGGGCTATGGCTACACCTTC. The chain is built from TRBV10-3 and TRBJ1-2, with 8 bases identical to TRBD1. Germline V gives CDR1 ENHRY, CDR2 SYGVKD. V shed 11 bases and J 4 bases; nucleotides not matched to a gene: 9. The CDR3 contains 13 residues.

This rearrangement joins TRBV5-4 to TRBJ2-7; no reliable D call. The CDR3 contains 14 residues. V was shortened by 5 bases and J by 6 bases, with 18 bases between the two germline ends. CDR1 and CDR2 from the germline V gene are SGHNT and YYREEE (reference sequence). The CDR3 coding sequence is TGTGCCAGCAGTTTAGGTGTACGGGCGTTCGAGCAGTACTTC. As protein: CASSLGVRAFEQYF.

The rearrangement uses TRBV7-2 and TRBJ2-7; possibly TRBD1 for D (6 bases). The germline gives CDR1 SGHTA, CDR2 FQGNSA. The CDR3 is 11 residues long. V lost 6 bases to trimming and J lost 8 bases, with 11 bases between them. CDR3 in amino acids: CASSGRGQQYF. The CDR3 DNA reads TGTGCCAGCAGTGGCAGGGGTCAGCAGTACTTC. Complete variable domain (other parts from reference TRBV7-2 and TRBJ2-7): GAGVSQSPSNKVTEKGKDVELRCDPISGHTALYWYRQSLGQGLEFLIYFQGNSAPDKSGLPSDRFSAERTGGSVSTLTIQRTQQEDSAVYLCASSGRGQQYFGPGTRLTVT.

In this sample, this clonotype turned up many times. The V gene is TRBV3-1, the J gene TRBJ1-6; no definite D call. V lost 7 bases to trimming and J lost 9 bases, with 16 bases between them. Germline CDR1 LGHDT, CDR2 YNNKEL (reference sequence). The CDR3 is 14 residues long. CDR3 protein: CASKIRGSASPLHF. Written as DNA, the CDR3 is TGTGCCAGCAAGATTCGGGGTTCCGCTTCACCCCTCCACTTT.

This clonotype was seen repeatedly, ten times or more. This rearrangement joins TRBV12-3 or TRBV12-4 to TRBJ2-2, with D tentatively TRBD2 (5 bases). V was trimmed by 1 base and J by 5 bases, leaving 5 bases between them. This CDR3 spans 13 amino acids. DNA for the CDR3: TGTGCCAGCAGTTTAGGGGAGACCGGGGAGCTGTTTTTT. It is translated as CASSLGETGELFF.

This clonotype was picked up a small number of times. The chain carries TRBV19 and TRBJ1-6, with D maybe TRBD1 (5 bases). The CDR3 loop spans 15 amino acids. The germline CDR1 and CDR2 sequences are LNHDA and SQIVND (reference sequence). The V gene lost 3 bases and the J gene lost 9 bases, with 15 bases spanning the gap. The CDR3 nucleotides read TGTGCCAGTAGTATCGTCGGGCAGGGCTCTTCACCCCTCCACTTT. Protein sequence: CASSIVGQGSSPLHF.

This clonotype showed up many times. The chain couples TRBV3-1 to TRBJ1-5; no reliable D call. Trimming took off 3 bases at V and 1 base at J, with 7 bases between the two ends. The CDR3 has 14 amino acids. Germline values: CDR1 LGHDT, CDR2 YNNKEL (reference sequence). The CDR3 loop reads CASSHSGSNQPQHF. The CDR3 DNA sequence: TGTGCCAGCAGCCACTCAGGAAGCAATCAGCCCCAGCATTTT.

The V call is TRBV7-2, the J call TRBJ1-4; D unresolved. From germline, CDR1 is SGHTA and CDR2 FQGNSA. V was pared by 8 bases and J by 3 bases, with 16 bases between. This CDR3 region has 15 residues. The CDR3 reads CASRCAAGANEKLFF. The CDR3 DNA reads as TGTGCCAGCCGATGCGCAGCCGGGGCTAATGAAAAACTGTTTTTT.

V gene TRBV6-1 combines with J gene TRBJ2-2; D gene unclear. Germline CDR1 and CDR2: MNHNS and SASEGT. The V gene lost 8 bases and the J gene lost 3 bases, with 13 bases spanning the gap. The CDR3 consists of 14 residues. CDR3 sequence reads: CASRGRVDTGELFF. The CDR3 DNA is TGTGCCAGCCGCGGTCGGGTGGACACCGGGGAGCTGTTTTTT.

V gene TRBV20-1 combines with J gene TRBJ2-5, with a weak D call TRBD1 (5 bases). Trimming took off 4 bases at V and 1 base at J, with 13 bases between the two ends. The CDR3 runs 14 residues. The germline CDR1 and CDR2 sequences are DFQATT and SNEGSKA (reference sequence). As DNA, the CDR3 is TGCAGTGCTATCTGGGGCAGTCTCCAAGAGACCCAGTACTTC. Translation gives CSAIWGSLQETQYF.

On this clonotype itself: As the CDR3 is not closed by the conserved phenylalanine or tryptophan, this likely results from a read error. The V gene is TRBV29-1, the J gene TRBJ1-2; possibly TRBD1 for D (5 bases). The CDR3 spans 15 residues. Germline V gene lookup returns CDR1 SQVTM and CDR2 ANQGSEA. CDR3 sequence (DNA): TGCAACGTTGAGTTGCGGGGCAGTCGCAGCTATGGCTACACCATC. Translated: CNVELRGSRSYGYTI.

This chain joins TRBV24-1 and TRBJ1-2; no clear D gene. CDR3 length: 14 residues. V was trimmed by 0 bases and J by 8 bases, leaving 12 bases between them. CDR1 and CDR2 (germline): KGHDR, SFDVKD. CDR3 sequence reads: CATSDLRVQVGYTF. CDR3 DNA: TGTGCCACCAGTGATTTGCGGGTACAAGTGGGCTACACCTTC.

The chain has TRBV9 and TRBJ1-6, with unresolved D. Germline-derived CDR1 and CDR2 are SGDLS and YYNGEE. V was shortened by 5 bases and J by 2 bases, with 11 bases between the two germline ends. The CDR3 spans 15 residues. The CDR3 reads CASRIGTAYNSPLHF. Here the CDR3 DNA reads TGTGCCAGCAGGATAGGTACAGCCTATAATTCACCCCTCCACTTT.

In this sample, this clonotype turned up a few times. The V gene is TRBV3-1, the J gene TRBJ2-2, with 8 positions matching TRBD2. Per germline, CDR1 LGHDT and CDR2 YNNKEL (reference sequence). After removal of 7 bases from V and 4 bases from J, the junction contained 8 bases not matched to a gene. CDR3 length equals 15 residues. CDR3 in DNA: TGTGCCAGCATCCTAGCGGGCGATCCCACCGGGGAGCTGTTTTTT. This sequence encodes CASILAGDPTGELFF. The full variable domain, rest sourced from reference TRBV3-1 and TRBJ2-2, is DTAVSQTPKYLVTQMGNDKSIKCEQNLGHDTMYWYKQDSKKFLKIMFSYNNKELIINETVPNRFSPKSPDKAHLNLHINSLELGDSAVYFCASILAGDPTGELFFGEGSRLTVL.

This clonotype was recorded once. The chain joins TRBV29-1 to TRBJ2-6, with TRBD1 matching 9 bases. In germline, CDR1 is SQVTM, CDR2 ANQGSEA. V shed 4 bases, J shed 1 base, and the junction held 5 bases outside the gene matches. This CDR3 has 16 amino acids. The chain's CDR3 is CSVGTGELSGANVLTF. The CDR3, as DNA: TGCAGCGTTGGGACAGGGGAGTTATCTGGGGCCAACGTCCTGACTTTC.

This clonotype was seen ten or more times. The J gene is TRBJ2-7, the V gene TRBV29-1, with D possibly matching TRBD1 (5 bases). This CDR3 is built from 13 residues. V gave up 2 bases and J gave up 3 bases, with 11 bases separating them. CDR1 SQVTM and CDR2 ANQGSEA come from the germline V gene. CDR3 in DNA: TGCAGCGTTGAACTGGGGCCTTACTACGAGCAGTACTTC. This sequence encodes CSVELGPYYEQYF.

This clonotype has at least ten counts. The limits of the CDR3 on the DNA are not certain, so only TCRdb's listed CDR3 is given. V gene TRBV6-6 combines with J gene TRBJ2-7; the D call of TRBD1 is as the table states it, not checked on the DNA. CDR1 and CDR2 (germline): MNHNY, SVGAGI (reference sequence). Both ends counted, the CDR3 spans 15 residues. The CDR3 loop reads CASSTSGQASYEQYF.

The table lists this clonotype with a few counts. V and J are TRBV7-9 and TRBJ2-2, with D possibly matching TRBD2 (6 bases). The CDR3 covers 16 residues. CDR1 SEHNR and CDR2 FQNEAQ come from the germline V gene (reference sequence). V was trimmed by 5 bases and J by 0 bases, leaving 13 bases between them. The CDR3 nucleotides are TGTGCCAGCAGCCACGGAGCGGGTACGAACACCGGGGAGCTGTTTTTT. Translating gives CASSHGAGTNTGELFF.

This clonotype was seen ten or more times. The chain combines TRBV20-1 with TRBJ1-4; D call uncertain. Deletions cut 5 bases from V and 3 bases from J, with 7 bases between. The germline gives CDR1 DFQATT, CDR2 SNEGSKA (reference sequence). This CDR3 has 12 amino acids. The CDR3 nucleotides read TGCAGTGCTCTCGGTGCTAATGAAAAACTGTTTTTT. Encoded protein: CSALGANEKLFF.

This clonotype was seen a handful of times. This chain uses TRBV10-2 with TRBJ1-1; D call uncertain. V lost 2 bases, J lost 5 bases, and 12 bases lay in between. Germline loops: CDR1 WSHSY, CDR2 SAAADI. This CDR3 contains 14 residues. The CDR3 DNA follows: TGCGCCAGCAGTGAGGTTGAGCAATGGACTGAAGCTTTCTTT. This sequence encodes CASSEVEQWTEAFF.

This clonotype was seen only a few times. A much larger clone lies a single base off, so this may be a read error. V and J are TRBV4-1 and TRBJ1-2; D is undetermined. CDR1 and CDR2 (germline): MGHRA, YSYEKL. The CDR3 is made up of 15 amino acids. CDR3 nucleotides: TGCGTCAGCAGCCACGAACCGCAGAGGAGAGGCGGCTACACCTTC. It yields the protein CVSSHEPQRRGGYTF.